This passage covers 10 T cell receptor beta chains from one sample sequenced in a study of cytomegalovirus exposure and HLA in healthy donors. The PCR contained 60 Vbeta and 13 Jbeta primers. TCRdb's table, derived via immunoSEQ multiplex PCR, lists solely in-frame clones and lacks some. Among more than 85,000 clones, about four fifths were seen once, and the ten largest hold about 3.6%. The sequenced sample consisted of PBMCs. The receptor set was obtained from a male donor in good health and CMV-seropositive.

The chain carries TRBV19 and TRBJ1-5; perhaps TRBD1 as D (5 bases). Germline V lookup: CDR1 LNHDA, CDR2 SQIVND (reference sequence). V dropped 4 bases and J dropped 7 bases, with 14 bases sitting between them. This CDR3 is 14 amino acids long. Here the CDR3 reads CASSTQGKGQPQHF. CDR3 nucleotides: TGTGCCAGTAGTACTCAGGGAAAAGGGCAGCCCCAGCATTTT.

The J gene is TRBJ1-1, the V gene TRBV20-1; no clear D gene. The germline V and J ends were trimmed by 6 bases and 5 bases, with 10 bases remaining between them. CDR3 length: 11 amino acids. Germline values: CDR1 DFQATT, CDR2 SNEGSKA (reference sequence). CDR3: CSAPEGTEAFF. The DNA of the CDR3 is TGCAGTGCCCCTGAGGGTACTGAAGCTTTCTTT.

Only one count was recorded for this clone. This chain links TRBV2 with TRBJ1-3; 8 nucleotides match TRBD1. Per the germline V gene, CDR1 is SNHLY and CDR2 is FYNNEI. The CDR3 spans 14 residues. V was clipped by 5 bases and J by 2 bases; unmatched bases: 2. The CDR3 coding sequence is TGTGCCAGCAGTTACAGGGGGACTGGAAACACCATATATTTT. Encoded protein: CASSYRGTGNTIYF.

The chain carries TRBV5-4 and TRBJ2-7, with TRBD1 as a possible D gene (5 bases). The length of the CDR3 is 14 residues. V was cut by 0 bases and J by 4 bases, with 11 bases left in between. CDR1 and CDR2 (germline): SGHNT, YYREEE (reference sequence). The CDR3 spells CASSLDGASYEQYF. CDR3 nucleotide sequence: TGTGCCAGCAGCTTGGATGGGGCGTCTTACGAGCAGTACTTC.

This chain links TRBV5-4 with TRBJ2-1; TRBD2 aligns across 11 bases. Germline V lookup: CDR1 SGHNT, CDR2 YYREEE (reference sequence). This CDR3 region has 16 residues. J gave up 0 bases and V 4 bases, and 3 bases lay outside the gene matches. Here the CDR3 DNA reads TGTGCCAGCAGCGTCGGACTAGCGGGCTCCTACAATGAGCAGTTCTTC. This translates into CASSVGLAGSYNEQFF.

This clone was picked up a small number of times. The chain recombines TRBV5-4 with TRBJ1-5; D is ambiguous. V was clipped by 0 bases and J by 10 bases, with 14 bases between them. In germline, CDR1 is SGHNT, CDR2 YYREEE (reference sequence). CDR3 length equals 14 residues. As DNA, the CDR3 is TGTGCCAGCAGCTTGGCCCCGGGGAACAATCCCCAGCATTTT. Protein sequence: CASSLAPGNNPQHF.

The chain carries TRBV29-1 and TRBJ2-2; TRBD1 matches 7 bases. V trimming: 7 bases; J trimming: 5 bases; junction bases outside the gene matches: 10. The CDR3 contains 14 residues. CDR1 and CDR2 (germline): SQVTM, ANQGSEA. In DNA, the CDR3 is TGCAGCGCCTGGACAGGCTTTGAGACCGGGGAGCTGTTTTTT. Translating it yields CSAWTGFETGELFF.

The chain employs TRBV4-3 and TRBJ1-1; a weak D match, TRBD1 (5 bases). Trimming took 0 bases from V and 5 from J, leaving 10 bases between them. This CDR3 is built from 14 residues. In germline, CDR1 is LGHNA, CDR2 YSLEER. This CDR3 is CASSQEGRGTEAFF. CDR3 sequence (DNA): TGCGCCAGCAGCCAAGAAGGGAGGGGAACTGAAGCTTTCTTT.

In its sample, this clone was seen once. V gene TRBV29-1 combines with J gene TRBJ2-3, with 13 bases matching TRBD2. Per germline, CDR1 SQVTM and CDR2 ANQGSEA. The CDR3 totals 14 residues. The V and J ends lost 8 bases and 5 bases, in that order; junction bases with no gene match: 7. CDR3 DNA sequence: TGCAGCTCCGCGGGACTAGCGGGAATAGATACGCAGTATTTT. This translates into CSSAGLAGIDTQYF.

The chain joins TRBV19 to TRBJ1-1; D gene ambiguous. The CDR3 totals 14 residues. V lost 1 base to trimming and J lost 8 bases, with 14 bases between them. Germline CDR1 reads LNHDA; CDR2 reads SQIVND (reference sequence). The CDR3 spells CASSIGVGGREAFF. The CDR3 bases are TGTGCCAGTAGTATAGGAGTGGGCGGGAGGGAAGCTTTCTTT.